What follows are 15 T cell receptor beta chains derived from one specimen sequenced in a study of neoadjuvant anti-PD-1 for oral cavity cancer. Libraries were prepared by immunoSEQ multiplex PCR; TCRdb keeps only in-frame clonotypes and omits some of them. The sample yields more than 25,000 clones, about 80% seen once. Time point denoted: after neoadjuvant nivolumab, at surgical resection. Sequences were derived from PBMCs, sampled after nivolumab (anti-PD-1) treatment. The receptor source for this set is a person aged 35-80 years with oral cavity squamous cell carcinoma.

The chain combines TRBV6-4 with TRBJ2-2; 10 bases match TRBD2. Germline CDR1 and CDR2: MRHNA and SNTAGT. The trim removed 7 bases at V and 4 bases at J, leaving 6 bases unmatched. CDR3 length: 15 residues. The CDR3 DNA is TGTGCCAGCAAATGGGCTAGCGGGGGCACCGGGGAGCTGTTTTTT. Its protein product is CASKWASGGTGELFF.

This chain joins TRBV7-2 and TRBJ2-6; TRBD1 might be the D (6 bases). The CDR3 length is 17 residues. V lost 5 bases to trimming and J lost 4 bases, with 18 bases between them. Germline CDR1 SGHTA, CDR2 FQGNSA. The CDR3 loop is CASSRILGASGANVLTF. The CDR3 nucleotides are TGTGCCAGCAGCCGCATTCTGGGGGCCTCCGGGGCCAACGTCCTGACTTTC. The full variable domain, in which reference TRBV7-2 and TRBJ2-6 provide the parts outside the CDR3, is GAGVSQSPSNKVTEKGKDVELRCDPISGHTALYWYRQSLGQGLEFLIYFQGNSAPDKSGLPSDRFSAERTGGSVSTLTIQRTQQEDSAVYLCASSRILGASGANVLTFGAGSRLTVL.

V is TRBV7-9 and J is TRBJ2-7, with unresolved D. V was cut by 0 bases and J by 3 bases, with 12 bases left in between. Germline V gene sequence: CDR1 SEHNR, CDR2 FQNEAQ (reference sequence). The CDR3 length is 15 residues. For the CDR3, the DNA is TGTGCCAGCAGCTTAGCAGGGCAACCAGTCTACGAGCAGTACTTC. Protein: CASSLAGQPVYEQYF.

This rearrangement joins TRBV18 to TRBJ1-1; maybe TRBD1 (6 bases). This CDR3 spans 16 amino acids. CDR1 is KGHSH and CDR2 is LQKENI in the germline V gene. Deletions cut 3 bases from V and 1 base from J, with 15 bases between. In DNA form, the CDR3 reads TGTGCCAGCTCACCCCAAATTGGACAGAGGAACACTGAAGCTTTCTTT. It encodes CASSPQIGQRNTEAFF.

The CDR3 spells CASSLSGAGYGYTF. DNA for the CDR3: TGTGCCAGCAGTTTATCGGGGGCAGGTTATGGCTACACCTTC. The chain recombines TRBV28 with TRBJ1-2; D may be TRBD1 (6 bases). Germline V CDR1 and CDR2: MDHEN, SYDVKM. The CDR3 length is 14 residues. V was trimmed by 1 base and J by 5 bases, leaving 11 bases between them.

The chain uses TRBV27 and TRBJ2-5; D gene unclear. The CDR3 is 13 residues long. Trimming took off 4 bases at V and 4 bases at J, with 10 bases between the two ends. The germline V gene encodes CDR1 MNHEY and CDR2 SMNVEV (reference sequence). The chain's CDR3 is CASSSPWAETQYF. CDR3 in DNA: TGTGCCAGCAGTTCCCCTTGGGCAGAGACCCAGTACTTC.

The chain recombines TRBV9 with TRBJ1-6; the match to TRBD1 covers 8 bases. V was pared by 3 bases and J by 10 bases, with 18 bases of the junction left unmatched. The V gene's germline CDR1 is SGDLS and CDR2 YYNGEE. The CDR3 loop spans 18 amino acids. In DNA, the CDR3 is TGTGCCAGCAGCGCCTCGATTGGGGCAGGGGGCGAAGGGTCACCCCTCCACTTT. It codes for CASSASIGAGGEGSPLHF.

The CDR3 spells CASSGNRAGANVLTF. In DNA form, the CDR3 reads TGTGCCAGCAGTGGAAACAGGGCCGGGGCCAACGTCCTGACTTTC. This chain connects TRBV2 to TRBJ2-6; D might be TRBD1 (6 bases). The CDR3 runs 15 residues. The V end lost 4 bases, the J end lost 4 bases, and 11 bases lay between the germline ends. Germline CDR1 SNHLY, CDR2 FYNNEI.

The CDR3 nucleotides read TGTGCCAGCAGCCTCACGGGCCAGGCCTACGAGCAGTACTTC. Translating gives CASSLTGQAYEQYF. This chain uses TRBV6-1 with TRBJ2-7, with no clear D. CDR3 length equals 14 residues. Germline CDR1 reads MNHNS; CDR2 reads SASEGT. V lost 6 bases to trimming and J lost 2 bases, with 14 bases between them.

This clone was picked up a small number of times. This chain connects TRBV18 to TRBJ2-2, with 9 positions matching TRBD1. The CDR3 sequence is 17 residues long. In germline, CDR1 is KGHSH, CDR2 LQKENI. After removal of 5 bases from V and 5 bases from J, the junction contained 12 bases not matched to a gene. The CDR3 DNA sequence: TGTGCCAGCTCAACCGGCATTGGGACAGGGAGAACCGGGGAGCTGTTTTTT. This encodes CASSTGIGTGRTGELFF.

The chain couples TRBV28 to TRBJ1-2; D call uncertain. Germline V gene lookup returns CDR1 MDHEN and CDR2 SYDVKM. The CDR3 covers 11 residues. Trimming removed 5 bases from V and 5 bases from J, with 6 bases in between. Written as DNA, the CDR3 is TGTGCCAGCAGTCCTCAGTATGGCTACACCTTC. The encoded protein is CASSPQYGYTF.

This clone was found a few times. The V call is TRBV11-2, the J call TRBJ1-1; TRBD1 matches 7 bases. J was trimmed by 11 bases and V by 5 bases; bases with no gene match: 14. The CDR3 runs 14 residues. Germline CDR1 and CDR2: SGHAT and FQNNGV. CDR3 bases: TGTGCCAGCAGCCCCCCAGACAGGGCATTATCCGCTTTCTTT. Translation gives CASSPPDRALSAFF.

This clone is judged medium-sized. This chain connects TRBV28 to TRBJ2-7; D is perhaps TRBD1 (5 bases). Germline CDR1 reads MDHEN; CDR2 reads SYDVKM. The CDR3 extends over 12 amino acids. Trimming removed 6 bases from V and 2 bases from J, with 8 bases in between. CDR3 protein: CASSRVTYEQYF. The CDR3 nucleotides read TGTGCCAGCAGCAGGGTTACCTACGAGCAGTACTTC.

The J gene is TRBJ2-5, the V gene TRBV10-3; D is ambiguous. CDR1 ENHRY and CDR2 SYGVKD come from the germline V gene. V lost 2 bases and J lost 5, with 15 bases in between. The CDR3 is 15 amino acids. The CDR3 nucleotides read TGTGCCATCAGTGAGACCCAGCGCGGTTACGAGACCCAGTACTTC. Encoded protein: CAISETQRGYETQYF.

The chain couples TRBV9 to TRBJ1-4; D gene unclear. V shed 3 bases and J shed 0 bases, with 12 bases lying between them. CDR3 length: 16 amino acids. The germline V gene has CDR1 SGDLS and CDR2 YYNGEE. The CDR3: CASSGGTDATNEKLFF. CDR3 DNA sequence: TGTGCCAGCAGCGGGGGAACCGATGCAACTAATGAAAAACTGTTTTTT.